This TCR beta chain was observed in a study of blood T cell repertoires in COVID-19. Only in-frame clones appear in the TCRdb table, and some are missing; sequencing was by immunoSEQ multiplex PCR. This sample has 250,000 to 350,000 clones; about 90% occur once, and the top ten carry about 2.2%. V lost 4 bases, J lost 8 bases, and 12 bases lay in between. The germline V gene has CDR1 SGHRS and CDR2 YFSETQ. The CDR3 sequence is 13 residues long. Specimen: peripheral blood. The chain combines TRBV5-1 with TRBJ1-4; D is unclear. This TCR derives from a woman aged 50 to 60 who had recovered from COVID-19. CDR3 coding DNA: TGCGCCAGCAGCACGGAGACCGGGGAAAAACTGTTTTTT. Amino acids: CASSTETGEKLFF.